A few counts support the clone carrying this T cell receptor (beta chain). Germline assignment: CDR1 SEHNR and CDR2 FQNEAQ (reference sequence). The CDR3 runs 11 residues. The data were obtained in a study of T cell repertoires in cytomegalovirus infection. TCRdb independently ran MiXCR on the reads; one entry per CDR3 protein. The sample shows roughly 600,000 distinct CDR3 sequences, roughly 24% of them seen only once. The sample consisted of CD8+ T cells from PBMCs. The chain carries TRBV7-9 and TRBJ1-3, with D possibly matching TRBD1 (5 bases). The sequence came from a human donor in good health (CMV status not recorded). Some clones in this sample may be carry-over from other donors' samples. CDR3 in amino acids: CASRAGNTIYF. The CDR3 region has the DNA TGTGCTTCCAGGGCCGGCAACACCATATATTTT.